These 22 T cell receptor beta chains originate from one sample sequenced in a study of OX40 agonist ivuxolimab in advanced cancers. Here immunoSEQ multiplex PCR was the method, and the copy in TCRdb shows in-frame clones only, minus some. The repertoire holds more than 95,000 clones, with approximately 90% as singletons. The input for sequencing was CD4+ or CD8+ T cells sorted from blood, taken in a trial of the OX40 agonist ivuxolimab. The receptors come from an adult with an advanced solid tumor such as melanoma, head and neck, liver or kidney cancer.

The chain couples TRBV5-1 to TRBJ2-6; 8 nucleotides align to TRBD1. The V and J ends lost 7 bases and 0 bases, in that order; junction bases with no gene match: 3. Germline lookup yields CDR1 SGHRS and CDR2 YFSETQ. The CDR3 consists of 15 residues. CDR3 region: CASGQGNSGANVLTF. The CDR3 bases are TGCGCCAGCGGACAGGGTAACTCTGGGGCCAACGTCCTGACTTTC. Together with reference TRBV5-1 and TRBJ2-6, the CDR3 gives the full variable domain: KAGVTQTPRYLIKTRGQQVTLSCSPISGHRSVSWYQQTPGQGLQFLFEYFSETQRNKGNFPGRFSGRQFSNSRSEMNVSTLELGDSALYLCASGQGNSGANVLTFGAGSRLTVL.

This chain uses TRBV5-5 with TRBJ1-1; D is perhaps TRBD1 (6 bases). V lost 4 bases, J lost 0 bases, and 10 bases lay in between. The CDR3 covers 14 residues. CDR1 and CDR2 from the germline V gene are SGHKS and YYEKEE (reference sequence). The CDR3: CASSTGTLNTEAFF. The CDR3 DNA follows: TGTGCCAGCAGCACAGGGACTTTGAACACTGAAGCTTTCTTT.

J is TRBJ1-1 and V is TRBV7-6; no definite D call. Looked up from germline, CDR1 is SGHVS and CDR2 is FNYEAQ. Trimming pared 1 base from V and 0 bases from J, leaving 9 bases between. This CDR3 is built from 15 residues. The DNA for the CDR3 is TGTGCCAGCAGCTTAGTGTCCCAACTGAACACTGAAGCTTTCTTT. Protein sequence: CASSLVSQLNTEAFF.

The chain couples TRBV7-9 to TRBJ1-4; TRBD1 matches at 8 bases. Germline V CDR1 and CDR2: SEHNR, FQNEAQ (reference sequence). The V gene end was trimmed by 5 bases and the J gene end by 7 bases; junction bases not matched to a gene: 6. The CDR3 totals 14 residues. DNA of the CDR3: TGTGCCAGCAGCCCAGGGGGCGCGAGTGAAAAACTGTTTTTT. Its protein product is CASSPGGASEKLFF.

V and J are TRBV5-1 and TRBJ2-7; 13 bases fit TRBD2. This CDR3 is built from 18 residues. After removal of 2 bases from V and 5 bases from J, the junction contained 13 bases not matched to a gene. Per the germline V gene, CDR1 is SGHRS and CDR2 is YFSETQ. This CDR3 reads CASSFGTSGKASRHEQYF. The CDR3 bases are TGCGCCAGCAGCTTCGGGACTAGCGGGAAGGCCAGTCGCCACGAGCAGTACTTC.

The chain links TRBV19 to TRBJ2-1, with D unresolved. Germline CDR1 is LNHDA and CDR2 is SQIVND (reference sequence). The germline V and J ends were trimmed by 0 bases and 8 bases, with 17 bases remaining between them. CDR3 size: 16 residues. CDR3 loop: CASSIDGSRLADEQFF. CDR3 nucleotide sequence: TGTGCCAGTAGTATAGACGGATCTCGGCTCGCCGATGAGCAGTTCTTC.

Of note for this clone: An end of the junction does not agree with germline; a read error may underlie this. The sample carries other DNA sequences with the same CDR3. V gene TRBV4-2 combines with J gene TRBJ1-2; D is perhaps TRBD1 (6 bases). CDR1 and CDR2 from the germline V gene are LGHNA and YNFKEQ. This CDR3 is 15 amino acids long. In DNA form, the CDR3 reads TGTGCCAGCAGCCAAGACAGGGGTGGTTACTACGGCTACACCTTC. Translation: CASSQDRGGYYGYTF.

The rearrangement uses TRBV7-2 and TRBJ2-1; either TRBD1 or TRBD2 may fit D (7 bases each). Trimming removed 5 bases at V and 3 bases at J, with 14 bases between. The CDR3 has 15 amino acids. Germline-derived CDR1 and CDR2 are SGHTA and FQGNSA. In DNA, the CDR3 is TGTGCCAGCAGCCCGGACAGGACTAGCTACAATGAGCAGTTCTTC. Translated: CASSPDRTSYNEQFF.

This chain uses TRBV5-4 with TRBJ2-1; D might be TRBD1 or TRBD2, each matching 6 bases. Germline V gene sequence: CDR1 SGHNT, CDR2 YYREEE (reference sequence). The CDR3 extends over 15 amino acids. The ends were cut back, 5 bases at V and 4 bases at J, with 16 bases in the middle. The CDR3, as DNA: TGTGCCAGCAGAATAGGGGGGCCCGGGTACAATGAGCAGTTCTTC. This codes for CASRIGGPGYNEQFF.

This sequence joins TRBV29-1 and TRBJ2-1, with 10 bases matching TRBD2. Unmatched junction bases numbered 5, after V lost 4 bases and J lost 5 bases. Germline CDR1 reads SQVTM; CDR2 reads ANQGSEA. The CDR3 consists of 14 residues. The CDR3: CSVAGLARNNEQFF. The CDR3, as DNA: TGCAGCGTTGCGGGACTAGCGCGGAACAATGAGCAGTTCTTC.

This sequence joins TRBV6-1 and TRBJ2-7; the D gene is possibly TRBD1 (6 bases). The CDR3 is made up of 13 amino acids. V lost 4 bases to trimming and J lost 6 bases, with 13 bases between them. Germline CDR1 is MNHNS and CDR2 is SASEGT. The CDR3 DNA reads TGTGCCAGCAGTGGCAGGGGTAGTCCCGAGCAGTACTTC. Translation: CASSGRGSPEQYF.

The chain combines TRBV28 with TRBJ2-1, with D possibly called TRBD1 or TRBD2 (5 bases each). Trimming left V 7 bases short and J 6 bases short, with 16 bases between. This CDR3 has 14 amino acids. Per the germline V gene, CDR1 is MDHEN and CDR2 is SYDVKM. CDR3 protein: CASTTPSGRNEQFF. CDR3 bases: TGTGCCAGCACGACACCGTCGGGGCGCAATGAGCAGTTCTTC.

The chain links TRBV2 to TRBJ2-2; perhaps TRBD2 as D (6 bases). Germline V gene sequence: CDR1 SNHLY, CDR2 FYNNEI. Trimming removed 2 bases at V and 4 bases at J, with 11 bases between. The CDR3 has 15 amino acids. Here the CDR3 DNA reads TGTGCCAGCAGTGAAAGAGGGAGGTTCACCGGGGAGCTGTTTTTT. Translating gives CASSERGRFTGELFF.

This chain's CDR3 is CASRGAGSMETQYF. CDR3 sequence (DNA): TGTGCCAGCAGAGGGGCGGGGTCAATGGAGACCCAGTACTTC. The rearrangement joins TRBV25-1 to TRBJ2-5, with D possibly TRBD2 on 6 matching bases. The CDR3 covers 14 residues. The germline CDR1 and CDR2 sequences are MGHDK and SYGVNS. Between the trimmed V and J ends, which lost 6 bases and 5 bases, there was a span of 16 bases.

The rearrangement uses TRBV11-2 and TRBJ2-7; 7 bases are a match to TRBD1. This CDR3 is 14 amino acids long. V was pared by 5 bases and J by 3 bases, with 7 bases of the junction left unmatched. The germline CDR1 and CDR2 sequences are SGHAT and FQNNGV. In DNA form, the CDR3 reads TGTGCCAGCAGCCCGGGACAGCGCTACTACGAGCAGTACTTC. Protein product: CASSPGQRYYEQYF.

This chain connects TRBV4-2 to TRBJ2-2; D may be TRBD2 (5 bases). CDR1 and CDR2 (germline): LGHNA, YNFKEQ. The CDR3 extends over 16 amino acids. Trimming took 0 bases from V and 2 from J, leaving 10 bases between them. In nucleotides, the CDR3 is TGTGCCAGCAGCCAAGATCGGACTGTAAACACCGGGGAGCTGTTTTTT. Encoded protein: CASSQDRTVNTGELFF.

In this sample, this clone turned up once. J is TRBJ1-4 and V is TRBV15; D is possibly TRBD1 (6 bases). Trimming shortened V by 5 bases and J by 4 bases, and 17 bases separated the two germline ends. The CDR3 sequence is 16 residues long. Germline CDR1 and CDR2: LNHNV and YYDKDF (reference sequence). The CDR3 DNA reads TGTGCCACCAGCGGGGGGGCAGGGGCCCGTAATGAAAAACTGTTTTTT. Amino acid sequence: CATSGGAGARNEKLFF.

The V gene is TRBV12-5, the J gene TRBJ2-5; 7 positions match TRBD2. Germline lookup yields CDR1 LGHNT and CDR2 FRNRAP. Trimming cost V 1 base and J 5 bases; bases outside gene matches: 1. The CDR3 spans 13 residues. CDR3 nucleotide sequence: TGTGCTAGTGGTTTGGGGGGAGGGGAGACCCAGTACTTC. It is translated as CASGLGGGETQYF.

The gene calls are TRBV9 and TRBJ2-3; D ambiguous. This CDR3 comprises 12 residues. Trimming pared 0 bases from V and 5 bases from J, leaving 4 bases between. In germline, CDR1 is SGDLS, CDR2 YYNGEE. The CDR3 sequence is CASSVAGDTQYF. DNA for the CDR3: TGTGCCAGCAGCGTAGCGGGAGATACGCAGTATTTT.

This clone was counted a single time. The V gene is TRBV28, the J gene TRBJ2-7; TRBD2 matches 12 bases. Germline values: CDR1 MDHEN, CDR2 SYDVKM. The V gene end was trimmed by 8 bases and the J gene end by 2 bases; junction bases not matched to a gene: 7. The CDR3 consists of 15 residues. CDR3 in amino acids: CASGTSGFPTYEQYF. Written as DNA, the CDR3 is TGTGCCAGCGGGACTAGCGGGTTCCCTACCTACGAGCAGTACTTC. The full variable domain, its missing parts supplied by reference TRBV28 and TRBJ2-7, is DVKVTQSSRYLVKRTGEKVFLECVQDMDHENMFWYRQDPGLGLRLIYFSYDVKMKEKGDIPEGYSVSREKKERFSLILESASTNQTSMYLCASGTSGFPTYEQYFGPGTRLTVT.

V usage is TRBV27 and J usage is TRBJ1-2; 9 positions agree with TRBD1. CDR3 length: 13 residues. CDR1 and CDR2 from the germline V gene are MNHEY and SMNVEV (reference sequence). The J segment lost 5 bases and the V segment lost 5 bases, leaving 3 bases of the junction unmatched. The CDR3 region has the DNA TGTGCCAGCAGTCTGGACAGGGGATATGGCTACACCTTC. Its translation is CASSLDRGYGYTF.

This clone was counted only a few times. The chain combines TRBV11-3 with TRBJ1-4; 8 nucleotides line up with TRBD1. This CDR3 comprises 15 residues. CDR1 SGHNT and CDR2 YENEEA come from the germline V gene. V shed 4 bases and J 5 bases; nucleotides not matched to a gene: 6. The CDR3 nucleotides are TGTGCCAGCAGCTCGCCGGGACAGGAGAATGAAAAACTGTTTTTT. Translated: CASSSPGQENEKLFF.